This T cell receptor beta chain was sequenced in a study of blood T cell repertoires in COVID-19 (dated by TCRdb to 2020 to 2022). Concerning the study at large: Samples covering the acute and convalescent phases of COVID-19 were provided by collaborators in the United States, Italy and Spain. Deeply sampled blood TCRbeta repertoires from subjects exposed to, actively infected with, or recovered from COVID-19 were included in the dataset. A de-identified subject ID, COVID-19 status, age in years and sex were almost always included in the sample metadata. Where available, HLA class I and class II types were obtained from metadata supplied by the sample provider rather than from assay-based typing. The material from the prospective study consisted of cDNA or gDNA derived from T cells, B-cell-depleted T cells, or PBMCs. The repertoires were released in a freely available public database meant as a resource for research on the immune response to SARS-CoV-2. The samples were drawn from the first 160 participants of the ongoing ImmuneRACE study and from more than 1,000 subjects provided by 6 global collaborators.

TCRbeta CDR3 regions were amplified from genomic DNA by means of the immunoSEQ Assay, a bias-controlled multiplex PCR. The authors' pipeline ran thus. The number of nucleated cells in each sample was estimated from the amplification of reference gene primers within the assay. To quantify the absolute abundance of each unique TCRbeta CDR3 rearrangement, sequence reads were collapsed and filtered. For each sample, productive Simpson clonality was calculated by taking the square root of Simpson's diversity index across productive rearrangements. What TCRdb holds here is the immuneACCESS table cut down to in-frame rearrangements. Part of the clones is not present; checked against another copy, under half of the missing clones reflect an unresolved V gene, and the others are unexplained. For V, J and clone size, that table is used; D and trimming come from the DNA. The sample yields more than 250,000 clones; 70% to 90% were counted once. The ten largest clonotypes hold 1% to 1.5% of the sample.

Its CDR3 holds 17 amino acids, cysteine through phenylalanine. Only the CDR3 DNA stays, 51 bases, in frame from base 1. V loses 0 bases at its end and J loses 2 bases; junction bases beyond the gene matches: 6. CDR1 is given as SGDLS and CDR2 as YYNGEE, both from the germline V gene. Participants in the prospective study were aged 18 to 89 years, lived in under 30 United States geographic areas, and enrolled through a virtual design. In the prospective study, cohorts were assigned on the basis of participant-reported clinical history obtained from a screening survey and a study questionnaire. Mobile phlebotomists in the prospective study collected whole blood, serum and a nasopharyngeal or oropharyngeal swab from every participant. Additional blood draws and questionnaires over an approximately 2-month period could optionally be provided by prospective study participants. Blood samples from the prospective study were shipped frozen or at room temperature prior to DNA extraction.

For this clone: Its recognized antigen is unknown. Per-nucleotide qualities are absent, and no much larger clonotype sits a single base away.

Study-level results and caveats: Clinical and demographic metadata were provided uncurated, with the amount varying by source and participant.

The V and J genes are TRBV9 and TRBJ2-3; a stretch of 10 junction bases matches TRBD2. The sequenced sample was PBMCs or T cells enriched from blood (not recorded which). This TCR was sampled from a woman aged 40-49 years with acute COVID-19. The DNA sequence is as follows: TGTGCCAGCAGCGTAGGAGCTAGCGGGAGTCTCACAGATACGCAGTATTTT. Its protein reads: CASSVGASGSLTDTQYF.